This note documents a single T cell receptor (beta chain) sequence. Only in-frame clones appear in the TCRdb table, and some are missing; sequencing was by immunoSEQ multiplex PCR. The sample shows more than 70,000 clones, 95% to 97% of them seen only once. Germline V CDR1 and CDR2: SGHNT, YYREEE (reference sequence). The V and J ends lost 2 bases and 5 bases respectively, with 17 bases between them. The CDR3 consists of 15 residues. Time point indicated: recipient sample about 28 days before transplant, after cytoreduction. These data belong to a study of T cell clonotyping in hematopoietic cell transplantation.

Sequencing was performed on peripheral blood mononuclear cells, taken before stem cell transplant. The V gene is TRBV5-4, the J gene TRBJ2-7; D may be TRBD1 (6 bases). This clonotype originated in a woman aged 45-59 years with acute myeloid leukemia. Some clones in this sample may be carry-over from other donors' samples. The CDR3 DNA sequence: TGTGCCAGCAGCTTTGGGCAGGGGTCCCCCCACGAGCAGTACTTC. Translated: CASSFGQGSPHEQYF.